The 27 T cell receptor beta chains below all came from one sample that was sequenced in a study of T cell changes during pregnancy in multiple sclerosis. The table came from immunoSEQ multiplex PCR; TCRdb's copy has only in-frame clones and leaves some out. The sample includes 56,000 or so clones, about 89% of them seen just once. The source material was peripheral blood, sampled after pregnancy. The receptor set was obtained from a female donor with multiple sclerosis, enrolled in a pregnancy study.

The rearrangement joins TRBV7-2 to TRBJ1-6; D is unresolved. V was shortened by 3 bases and J by 10 bases, with 13 bases between the two germline ends. The CDR3 covers 14 residues. Per germline, CDR1 SGHTA and CDR2 FQGNSA. Here the CDR3 DNA reads TGTGCCAGCAGCTTCCGCCGGGGTGGGTCACCCCTCCACTTT. Translated, it gives CASSFRRGGSPLHF. Based on the CDR3 plus reference TRBV7-2 and TRBJ1-6, the full variable domain is GAGVSQSPSNKVTEKGKDVELRCDPISGHTALYWYRQSLGQGLEFLIYFQGNSAPDKSGLPSDRFSAERTGGSVSTLTIQRTQQEDSAVYLCASSFRRGGSPLHFGNGTRLTVT.

The chain employs TRBV28 and TRBJ2-7, with unresolved D. This CDR3 contains 11 residues. Germline V gene lookup returns CDR1 MDHEN and CDR2 SYDVKM. V lost 3 bases, J lost 4 bases, and 4 bases lay in between. CDR3 coding DNA: TGTGCCAGCAGTTTCAGATACGAGCAGTACTTC. It yields the protein CASSFRYEQYF.

The chain combines TRBV5-1 with TRBJ2-3; 13 nucleotides match TRBD2. In germline, CDR1 is SGHRS, CDR2 YFSETQ. V trimming: 5 bases; J trimming: 2 bases; junction bases outside the gene matches: 5. This CDR3 comprises 16 residues. CDR3 sequence (DNA): TGCGCCAGCAGTCCCGGACTAGCGGGGGACACAGATACGCAGTATTTT. The encoded protein is CASSPGLAGDTDTQYF.

The chain has TRBV16 and TRBJ1-1; D gene unclear. Germline CDR1 and CDR2: KGHSY and FQNENV. This CDR3 contains 15 residues. Trimming removed 7 bases at V and 0 bases at J, with 15 bases between. The CDR3 spells CASNEAPVMNTEAFF. In nucleotides, the CDR3 is TGTGCCAGCAACGAAGCCCCCGTAATGAACACTGAAGCTTTCTTT.

The rearrangement joins TRBV6-5 to TRBJ1-2, with a weak D call TRBD1 (5 bases). V was trimmed by 6 bases and J by 0 bases, leaving 11 bases between them. The CDR3 consists of 14 residues. From germline, CDR1 is MNHEY and CDR2 SVGAGI. CDR3 protein: CASSSRQTNYGYTF. CDR3 nucleotide sequence: TGTGCCAGCAGCTCGCGACAGACTAACTATGGCTACACCTTC.

The chain has TRBV7-9 and TRBJ2-5; TRBD2 agrees at 7 bases. Trimming at V came to 0 bases and at J to 2 bases, leaving 6 bases not matched to a gene. Germline assignment: CDR1 SEHNR and CDR2 FQNEAQ (reference sequence). The CDR3 contains 16 residues. CDR3 nucleotides: TGTGCCAGCAGCTTAGCGCCGGGACTAAAGCAAGAGACCCAGTACTTC. Its protein is CASSLAPGLKQETQYF.

V usage is TRBV4-1 and J usage is TRBJ1-1; 8 bases match TRBD1. The junction had 11 bases not matched to a gene; V was cut back by 1 base and J by 7 bases. The V gene's germline CDR1 is MGHRA and CDR2 YSYEKL. This CDR3 comprises 16 residues. CDR3 sequence: CASSQGEVRGRSEAFF. The CDR3 nucleotides are TGCGCCAGCAGCCAAGGTGAAGTCAGGGGGCGCAGTGAAGCTTTCTTT.

The chain recombines TRBV5-1 with TRBJ1-2; tentative D call: TRBD1 (5 bases). The CDR3 consists of 13 residues. Germline CDR1 and CDR2: SGHRS and YFSETQ. V shed 5 bases and J shed 3 bases, with 11 bases lying between them. The CDR3 DNA sequence: TGCGCCAGCAGTGATCCAGGGCACTATGGCTACACCTTC. Encoded protein: CASSDPGHYGYTF. Full variable domain (rest looked up from reference TRBV5-1 and TRBJ1-2): KAGVTQTPRYLIKTRGQQVTLSCSPISGHRSVSWYQQTPGQGLQFLFEYFSETQRNKGNFPGRFSGRQFSNSRSEMNVSTLELGDSALYLCASSDPGHYGYTFGSGTRLTVV.

The chain recombines TRBV14 with TRBJ1-1; D is undetermined. Germline CDR1 SGHDN, CDR2 FVKESK. Trimming removed 1 base from V and 6 bases from J, with 12 bases in between. The CDR3 is 14 amino acids. As DNA, the CDR3 is TGTGCCAGCAGCCAAGGCCTCGGAGGCCCTGAAGCTTTCTTT. Protein product: CASSQGLGGPEAFF. The complete variable domain, with remaining parts taken from reference TRBV14 and TRBJ1-1, reads EAGVTQFPSHSVIEKGQTVTLRCDPISGHDNLYWYRRVMGKEIKFLLHFVKESKQDESGMPNNRFLAERTGGTYSTLKVQPAELEDSGVYFCASSQGLGGPEAFFGQGTRLTVV.

Notes on this clone: The germline gene is not matched at one end of the junction; a read error may be the cause. The chain couples TRBV7-7 to TRBJ1-1, with D hard to call. Germline CDR1 reads SSHAT; CDR2 reads FNYEAQ (reference sequence). The CDR3 contains 13 residues. In DNA form, the CDR3 reads TGTGCTAGCAGCTTGAACGCCGGGACTGAAGCTTTCTTT. Encoded protein: CASSLNAGTEAFF.

This chain joins TRBV7-9 and TRBJ1-5; D gene unclear. Germline CDR1 SEHNR, CDR2 FQNEAQ (reference sequence). The CDR3 loop spans 12 amino acids. The germline V and J ends were trimmed by 0 bases and 9 bases, with 6 bases remaining between them. Here the CDR3 DNA reads TGTGCCAGCAGCTTAGCCGGGAGGCCCCAGCATTTT. Amino acid sequence: CASSLAGRPQHF.

The V and J genes are TRBV5-1 and TRBJ2-6, with D uncertain. Trimming cost V 0 bases and J 0 bases, with 10 bases left between them. The CDR3 contains 17 residues. Per germline, CDR1 SGHRS and CDR2 YFSETQ. The CDR3 is CASSLGPRSSGANVLTF. For the CDR3, the DNA is TGCGCCAGCAGCTTGGGCCCTCGGTCCTCTGGGGCCAACGTCCTGACTTTC.

Here the CDR3 reads CASSEVLAGEETQYF. In nucleotides, the CDR3 is TGTGCCAGCAGTGAAGTACTAGCGGGGGAAGAGACCCAGTACTTC. V usage is TRBV2 and J usage is TRBJ2-5; TRBD2 matches 11 bases. The CDR3 is 15 amino acids. Germline trimming cut 1 base from V and 3 bases from J; bases unmatched to any gene: 1. The germline V gene encodes CDR1 SNHLY and CDR2 FYNNEI.

This sequence joins TRBV6-1 and TRBJ1-6; the D is unclear. Germline V gene lookup returns CDR1 MNHNS and CDR2 SASEGT. CDR3 length: 15 amino acids. The V end lost 10 bases, the J end lost 9 bases, and 22 bases lay between the germline ends. For the CDR3, the DNA is TGTGCCACTGTGGAGAGGGTCAGTTACCCTTCACCCCTCCACTTT. Protein: CATVERVSYPSPLHF.

The V call is TRBV9, the J call TRBJ2-1; D gene unclear. The germline V and J ends were trimmed by 0 bases and 2 bases, with 9 bases remaining between them. The CDR3 extends over 15 amino acids. Germline loops: CDR1 SGDLS, CDR2 YYNGEE. In DNA, the CDR3 is TGTGCCAGCAGCGTAGAAGTACAACCCTACAATGAGCAGTTCTTC. Translated, it gives CASSVEVQPYNEQFF.

This sequence joins TRBV2 and TRBJ2-7; tentatively, D is TRBD2 (6 bases). Trimming pared 6 bases from V and 4 bases from J, leaving 13 bases between. The CDR3 is 13 residues long. Germline CDR1 reads SNHLY; CDR2 reads FYNNEI. The DNA of the CDR3 is TGTGCCAGCAGGTCCGACGGGACTTACGAGCAGTACTTC. This translates into CASRSDGTYEQYF.

This chain links TRBV11-2 with TRBJ1-1; D uncertain. CDR3 size: 12 residues. V was trimmed by 1 base and J by 7 bases, leaving 7 bases between them. CDR1 and CDR2 from the germline V gene are SGHAT and FQNNGV. The CDR3 loop is CASSLGYSEAFF. The DNA of the CDR3 is TGTGCCAGCAGCTTAGGGTACAGTGAAGCTTTCTTT. Using reference TRBV11-2 and TRBJ1-1 for the parts outside the CDR3, the full variable domain is EAGVAQSPRYKIIEKRQSVAFWCNPISGHATLYWYQQILGQGPKLLIQFQNNGVVDDSQLPKDRFSAERLKGVDSTLKIQPAKLEDSAVYLCASSLGYSEAFFGQGTRLTVV.

CDR3 DNA: TGTGCCACCAGCAGAGACAGTTCCGGTGACAGGGGTTACGAGCAGTACTTC. This codes for CATSRDSSGDRGYEQYF. The chain has TRBV15 and TRBJ2-7, with TRBD1 identical over 8 bases. V lost 0 bases and J lost 4; bases outside the gene matches: 11. This CDR3 comprises 17 residues. From germline, CDR1 is LNHNV and CDR2 YYDKDF (reference sequence).

The V and J genes are TRBV5-1 and TRBJ1-1, with 7 bases fitting TRBD1. The germline V gene encodes CDR1 SGHRS and CDR2 YFSETQ. With 0 bases clipped from V and 5 bases from J, the junction kept 10 bases outside the gene matches. This CDR3 region has 16 residues. This CDR3 reads CASSLAPGGGGTEAFF. CDR3 in DNA: TGCGCCAGCAGCTTGGCCCCCGGAGGGGGCGGTACTGAAGCTTTCTTT.

The gene calls are TRBV30 and TRBJ2-5; tentatively, D is TRBD1 (5 bases). Per the germline V gene, CDR1 is GTSNPN and CDR2 is SVGIG (reference sequence). The germline V and J ends were trimmed by 8 bases and 0 bases, with 13 bases remaining between them. This CDR3 contains 13 residues. CDR3 amino acids: CAGSTANQETQYF. The CDR3 region has the DNA TGTGCCGGCTCGACAGCAAACCAAGAGACCCAGTACTTC.

V gene TRBV15 combines with J gene TRBJ2-6; TRBD1 agrees at 9 bases. The CDR3 is made up of 17 amino acids. Germline V gives CDR1 LNHNV, CDR2 YYDKDF (reference sequence). V lost 7 bases and J lost 0; bases outside the gene matches: 7. The CDR3 region has the DNA TGTGCCACCACTCGGGACAGGGCTCTCTCTGGGGCCAACGTCCTGACTTTC. Protein: CATTRDRALSGANVLTF.

The chain carries TRBV7-9 and TRBJ2-2; tentative D call: TRBD2 (5 bases). The germline V and J ends were trimmed by 0 bases and 5 bases, with 7 bases remaining between them. The CDR3 is 14 residues long. Germline V lookup: CDR1 SEHNR, CDR2 FQNEAQ (reference sequence). The chain's CDR3 is CASSLAGRTGELFF. The CDR3 bases are TGTGCCAGCAGCTTAGCGGGGAGAACCGGGGAGCTGTTTTTT.

In this sample, this clone turned up a few times. J is TRBJ1-5 and V is TRBV7-9; D unclear. The V end was cut by 8 bases, the J end by 7 bases, with 12 bases between. In germline, CDR1 is SEHNR, CDR2 FQNEAQ (reference sequence). The CDR3 extends over 12 amino acids. The CDR3 loop reads CASPPGRQPQHF. DNA of the CDR3: TGTGCCAGCCCGCCTGGTCGGCAGCCCCAGCATTTT.

The genes are TRBV5-4 and TRBJ2-7, with no clear D. The V end lost 1 base, the J end lost 0 bases, and 5 bases lay between the germline ends. The V gene's germline CDR1 is SGHNT and CDR2 YYREEE (reference sequence). The CDR3 length is 13 residues. The CDR3 DNA is TGTGCCAGCAGCTTGCCCAGCTCCTACGAGCAGTACTTC. It translates to CASSLPSSYEQYF.

The chain has TRBV7-2 and TRBJ1-2; no reliable D call. V lost 1 base, J lost 4 bases, and 10 bases lay in between. The CDR3 spans 14 residues. Germline CDR1 is SGHTA and CDR2 is FQGNSA. In DNA form, the CDR3 reads TGTGCCAGCAGCTTAGACCCGGGAATCTATGGCTACACCTTC. Translated, it gives CASSLDPGIYGYTF.

The V call is TRBV30, the J call TRBJ2-5; the match to TRBD2 covers 11 bases. Germline CDR1 is GTSNPN and CDR2 is SVGIG (reference sequence). The CDR3 is 14 amino acids. The junction had 5 bases not matched to a gene; V was cut back by 5 bases and J by 3 bases. The CDR3 DNA sequence: TGTGCCTGGGACCTAGCGGGGGGTAAAGAGACCCAGTACTTC. Its protein product is CAWDLAGGKETQYF.

The J gene is TRBJ1-6, the V gene TRBV6-1; no definite D call. Germline V gene lookup returns CDR1 MNHNS and CDR2 SASEGT. This CDR3 has 11 residues. Trimming took 8 bases from V and 7 from J, leaving 6 bases between them. In DNA, the CDR3 is TGTGCCAGCCGGGAGAATTCACCCCTCCACTTT. It specifies CASRENSPLHF.